These T cell receptor beta chains were read from a single sample in a study of cytomegalovirus exposure and HLA in healthy donors. Using immunoSEQ multiplex PCR, the repertoire was profiled, and TCRdb retains in-frame clones only, with some absent. The table includes around 120,000 clones, around three quarters detected once. Sequenced sample: PBMCs. Source of these receptors: a woman aged 45-65 years in good health and CMV-seronegative. CDR3s include the opening cysteine and the closing phenylalanine or tryptophan. A D gene is named only where the DNA matches it firmly. Rows may omit the clone size; those that give it use once, few, many or a size class.

cdr3_aa | cdr3_nt | d_call | j_call | v_call | clone_size
CASGGTGGTDTQYF | TGTGCTAGTGGGGGGACAGGGGGCACAGATACGCAGTATTTT | TRBD1 | TRBJ2-3 | TRBV12-5 | -
CASSLQGANYGYTF | TGTGCCAGCAGCCTACAGGGAGCTAACTATGGCTACACCTTC | - | TRBJ1-2 | TRBV5-6 | -
CASRGGQGSQPQHF | TGTGCCAGCAGGGGGGGACAGGGCAGTCAGCCCCAGCATTTT | TRBD1 | TRBJ1-5 | TRBV2 | few
CAISGSGQGNTGELFF | TGTGCCATCAGTGGGTCGGGACAGGGGAACACCGGGGAGCTGTTTTTT | TRBD1 | TRBJ2-2 | TRBV10-3 | -
CASSTTRAGAGMNTEAFF | TGTGCCAGCAGCACGACGAGGGCGGGGGCGGGGATGAACACTGAAGCTTTCTTT | - | TRBJ1-1 | TRBV7-3 | -
CAWSRRVNLPDTQYF | TGTGCCTGGTCCCGGCGGGTAAATCTACCAGATACGCAGTATTTT | - | TRBJ2-3 | TRBV30 | -
CAVRDRETYNTEAFF | TGTGCCGTCCGGGACAGGGAGACTTACAACACTGAAGCTTTCTTT | TRBD1 | TRBJ1-1 | TRBV19 | -
CASSLWRTSGRAKGGELFF | TGTGCCAGCAGTTTATGGAGGACTAGCGGGAGGGCCAAGGGCGGGGAGCTGTTTTTT | TRBD2 | TRBJ2-2 | TRBV27 | -
CASSSNGEGRTDTQYF | TGTGCCAGCAGCTCCAACGGGGAGGGTAGGACAGATACGCAGTATTTT | TRBD2 | TRBJ2-3 | TRBV5-8 | -
CASSFDSGSPGQLFF | TGCGCCAGCAGCTTCGATAGCGGGAGCCCGGGTCAGCTGTTTTTT | TRBD2 | TRBJ2-2 | TRBV5-1 | -
CASSIDRMGDRGRNTQYF | TGTGCCAGTAGTATAGATCGAATGGGGGACAGGGGGAGGAATACGCAGTATTTT | TRBD1 | TRBJ2-3 | TRBV19 | -
CASSPTKSSGANVLTF | TGTGCCAGCTCACCAACAAAAAGCTCTGGGGCCAACGTCCTGACTTTC | - | TRBJ2-6 | TRBV18 | -
CASSPQDRVITDTQYF | TGTGCCAGCTCACCCCAGGACAGGGTAATCACAGATACGCAGTATTTT | TRBD1 | TRBJ2-3 | TRBV18 | -
CSVEGGTSGYTF | TGCAGCGTTGAAGGGGGGACAAGCGGCTACACCTTC | - | TRBJ1-2 | TRBV29-1 | -
CASRASGGPGELFF | TGTGCCAGCCGGGCTAGCGGGGGCCCCGGGGAGCTGTTTTTT | TRBD2 | TRBJ2-2 | TRBV6-5 | -
CASSSRTEMSTEAFF | TGTGCCAGCAGTTCTCGGACAGAGATGAGCACTGAAGCTTTCTTT | - | TRBJ1-1 | TRBV27 | -
CAISGTSVRNEQFF | TGTGCCATCTCCGGGACTAGCGTACGGAATGAGCAGTTCTTC | TRBD2 | TRBJ2-1 | TRBV10-3 | -
CASSVQGTHSTDTQYF | TGTGCCAGTAGTGTACAGGGGACCCATAGCACAGATACGCAGTATTTT | TRBD1 | TRBJ2-3 | TRBV19 | -
CASSGGGGGTEAFF | TGTGCCAGCAGTGGCGGGGGCGGCGGCACTGAAGCTTTCTTT | - | TRBJ1-1 | TRBV25-1 | -
CASSFPGTNTEAFF | TGTGCCAGCAGCTTTCCAGGTACAAACACTGAAGCTTTCTTT | - | TRBJ1-1 | TRBV7-6 | once